These T cell receptor beta chains were read from a single sample in a study of Ad26.COV2.S vaccination and SARS-CoV-2 variants. Measured with immunoSEQ multiplex PCR; TCRdb has only the in-frame clones, and not every one. The repertoire holds about 480,000 clones, with roughly 87% as singletons. The sequenced sample was peripheral blood, obtained in a trial of Ad26.COV2.S vaccine versus placebo. These receptors originate from a person aged 18-65 years who received the Ad26.COV2.S COVID-19 vaccine or a placebo. The CDR3 runs from the conserved cysteine through the conserved F or W. Each record gives: J gene, D gene, clone size, V gene, CDR3 protein, CDR3 DNA. The D gene is left open where the match is weak. Expanded clones get a size class; other rows say once, few or many, or leave the size out.

j_gene: TRBJ2-3
d_gene: -
abundance: -
v_gene: TRBV6-6
CDR3aa: CASSLQVGSTDTQYF
CDR3nt: TGTGCCAGCAGTCTACAGGTCGGGAGCACAGATACGCAGTATTTT

j_gene: TRBJ2-1
d_gene: -
abundance: -
v_gene: TRBV7-9
CDR3aa: CASSRAPEAHNEQFF
CDR3nt: TGTGCCAGCAGCCGGGCCCCGGAGGCCCACAATGAGCAGTTCTTC

j_gene: TRBJ1-3
d_gene: -
abundance: -
v_gene: TRBV2
CDR3aa: CASIPDRSGNTIYF
CDR3nt: TGTGCCAGCATCCCCGACCGCTCTGGAAACACCATATATTTT

j_gene: TRBJ1-1
d_gene: -
abundance: -
v_gene: TRBV7-2
CDR3aa: CASSLRGLTEAFF
CDR3nt: TGTGCCAGCAGCTTGAGGGGGTTGACTGAAGCTTTCTTT

j_gene: TRBJ2-3
d_gene: TRBD2
abundance: -
v_gene: TRBV5-5
CDR3aa: CASSFSGATDTQYF
CDR3nt: TGTGCCAGCAGCTTTAGCGGGGCCACAGATACGCAGTATTTT

j_gene: TRBJ2-2
d_gene: TRBD1
abundance: -
v_gene: TRBV28
CDR3aa: CASSLNRGDTGELFF
CDR3nt: TGTGCCAGCAGTTTGAACAGGGGGGACACCGGGGAGCTGTTTTTT

j_gene: TRBJ2-2
d_gene: TRBD2
abundance: few
v_gene: TRBV5-1
CDR3aa: CASSLSGRHNTGELFF
CDR3nt: TGCGCCAGCAGCTTGAGCGGGAGGCACAACACCGGGGAGCTGTTTTTT

j_gene: TRBJ1-2
d_gene: -
abundance: -
v_gene: TRBV6-1
CDR3aa: CASSEGLPGPPF
CDR3nt: TGTGCCAGCAGTGAGGGCCTTCCGGGACCCCCCTTC

j_gene: TRBJ2-1
d_gene: TRBD2
abundance: -
v_gene: TRBV7-2
CDR3aa: CASSLASGRADEQFF
CDR3nt: TGTGCCAGCAGCTTAGCTAGCGGGAGGGCCGACGAGCAGTTCTTC

j_gene: TRBJ1-2
d_gene: -
abundance: -
v_gene: TRBV6-5
CDR3aa: CASSPSPTLNYGYTF
CDR3nt: TGTGCCAGCAGCCCCAGCCCTACACTTAACTATGGCTACACCTTC

j_gene: TRBJ1-5
d_gene: -
abundance: -
v_gene: TRBV20-1
CDR3aa: CSASSGTNQPQHF
CDR3nt: TGCAGTGCTAGTTCGGGGACCAATCAGCCCCAGCATTTT

j_gene: TRBJ1-1
d_gene: -
abundance: -
v_gene: TRBV9
CDR3aa: CASSSQTGLGEAFF
CDR3nt: TGTGCCAGCAGCTCCCAAACAGGGTTGGGTGAAGCTTTCTTT

j_gene: TRBJ2-7
d_gene: TRBD2
abundance: once
v_gene: TRBV6-1
CDR3aa: CASSEASGSIYEQYF
CDR3nt: TGTGCCAGCAGTGAAGCTAGCGGGAGTATCTACGAGCAGTACTTC

j_gene: TRBJ2-1
d_gene: -
abundance: -
v_gene: TRBV15
CDR3aa: CATSEGGRPGRLNEQFF
CDR3nt: TGTGCCACCAGCGAGGGCGGGCGTCCGGGACGGCTCAATGAGCAGTTCTTC

j_gene: TRBJ1-2
d_gene: TRBD1
abundance: -
v_gene: TRBV7-3
CDR3aa: CASSSDGTVPTRGYTF
CDR3nt: TGTGCCAGCAGCTCCGACGGGACAGTCCCCACTAGGGGCTACACCTTC

j_gene: TRBJ2-3
d_gene: TRBD1
abundance: once
v_gene: TRBV9
CDR3aa: CASSVGGQLANTQYF
CDR3nt: TGTGCCAGCAGCGTAGGGGGACAGCTCGCGAATACGCAGTATTTT

j_gene: TRBJ2-4
d_gene: TRBD1
abundance: -
v_gene: TRBV7-9
CDR3aa: CASSSTDRDPNIQYF
CDR3nt: TGTGCCAGCAGCTCCACCGACAGGGACCCAAACATTCAGTACTTC

j_gene: TRBJ2-5
d_gene: TRBD2
abundance: -
v_gene: TRBV7-9
CDR3aa: CASSPMGLAGTETQYF
CDR3nt: TGTGCCAGCAGTCCCATGGGACTAGCGGGAACAGAGACCCAGTACTTC

j_gene: TRBJ1-4
d_gene: -
abundance: -
v_gene: TRBV5-4
CDR3aa: CASSLSQGPNEKLFF
CDR3nt: TGTGCCAGCAGCTTGTCCCAGGGCCCAAATGAAAAACTGTTTTTT

j_gene: TRBJ2-7
d_gene: TRBD1
abundance: -
v_gene: TRBV11-2
CDR3aa: CASSLKGAKTEQYF
CDR3nt: TGTGCCAGCAGCTTAAAGGGGGCGAAAACCGAGCAGTACTTC

j_gene: TRBJ1-1
d_gene: TRBD1
abundance: -
v_gene: TRBV30
CDR3aa: CAQGTGGGFAEAFF
CDR3nt: TGTGCCCAGGGAACAGGGGGTGGGTTCGCTGAAGCTTTCTTT

j_gene: TRBJ2-3
d_gene: TRBD1
abundance: -
v_gene: TRBV24-1
CDR3aa: CATSDYGQGADTQYF
CDR3nt: TGTGCCACCAGTGATTATGGACAGGGGGCAGATACGCAGTATTTT

j_gene: TRBJ2-1
d_gene: TRBD2
abundance: -
v_gene: TRBV5-1
CDR3aa: CASSPLAGGGVAQFF
CDR3nt: TGCGCCAGCAGTCCCCTAGCGGGAGGGGGAGTTGCGCAGTTCTTC

j_gene: TRBJ1-5
d_gene: -
abundance: -
v_gene: TRBV30
CDR3aa: CAWSVRRGQPQHF
CDR3nt: TGTGCCTGGAGTGTTAGGCGGGGCCAGCCCCAGCATTTT

j_gene: TRBJ1-4
d_gene: -
abundance: -
v_gene: TRBV4-2
CDR3aa: CASSQVPTSGEKLFF
CDR3nt: TGTGCCAGCAGCCAAGTGCCAACATCGGGCGAAAAACTGTTTTTT

j_gene: TRBJ1-1
d_gene: TRBD1
abundance: -
v_gene: TRBV30
CDR3aa: CAWSRTGVMNTEAFF
CDR3nt: TGTGCCTGGAGTCGGACAGGGGTCATGAACACTGAAGCTTTCTTT

j_gene: TRBJ1-2
d_gene: -
abundance: -
v_gene: TRBV5-4
CDR3aa: CASSPDSIRGYTF
CDR3nt: TGTGCCAGCAGCCCGGACAGTATTCGAGGCTACACCTTC

j_gene: TRBJ2-3
d_gene: -
abundance: -
v_gene: TRBV9
CDR3aa: CASKRSGGLQPSDTDTQYF
CDR3nt: TGTGCCAGCAAAAGGTCGGGGGGCCTCCAACCCTCCGACACAGATACGCAGTATTTT

j_gene: TRBJ2-1
d_gene: TRBD2
abundance: -
v_gene: TRBV3-1/TRBV3-2
CDR3aa: CASSWTSGVGHEQFF
CDR3nt: TGTGCCAGCAGTTGGACTAGCGGTGTCGGTCATGAGCAGTTCTTC

j_gene: TRBJ1-3
d_gene: TRBD1
abundance: once
v_gene: TRBV29-1
CDR3aa: CSAGQGSGNTIYF
CDR3nt: TGCAGCGCCGGACAGGGCTCTGGAAACACCATATATTTT

j_gene: TRBJ1-1
d_gene: TRBD1
abundance: -
v_gene: TRBV28
CDR3aa: CASSPPLTGAMNTEAFF
CDR3nt: TGTGCCAGCAGCCCACCACTGACAGGGGCCATGAACACTGAAGCTTTCTTT

j_gene: TRBJ2-7
d_gene: -
abundance: -
v_gene: TRBV13
CDR3aa: CASSFSVGFGYEQYF
CDR3nt: TGTGCCAGCAGCTTTTCCGTAGGCTTCGGCTACGAGCAGTACTTC

j_gene: TRBJ1-2
d_gene: TRBD1
abundance: -
v_gene: TRBV6-5
CDR3aa: CASTRPTGGAGYTF
CDR3nt: TGTGCCAGCACCCGTCCGACAGGGGGCGCGGGCTACACCTTC

j_gene: TRBJ2-5
d_gene: TRBD2
abundance: -
v_gene: TRBV27
CDR3aa: CASSQEISGRETQYF
CDR3nt: TGTGCCAGCAGTCAAGAGATTAGCGGGAGGGAGACCCAGTACTTC

j_gene: TRBJ2-1
d_gene: -
abundance: once
v_gene: TRBV6-1
CDR3aa: CASSEFAWTENNEQFF
CDR3nt: TGTGCCAGCAGTGAATTCGCTTGGACCGAGAACAATGAGCAGTTCTTC

j_gene: TRBJ1-2
d_gene: -
abundance: -
v_gene: TRBV6-2/TRBV6-3
CDR3aa: CASSYESFYGYTF
CDR3nt: TGTGCCAGCAGTTACGAGAGCTTCTATGGCTACACCTTC

j_gene: TRBJ1-1
d_gene: TRBD1
abundance: -
v_gene: TRBV11-1
CDR3aa: CASSLADRGGTEAFF
CDR3nt: TGTGCCAGCAGCTTAGCGGACAGGGGGGGGACTGAAGCTTTCTTT

j_gene: TRBJ2-7
d_gene: -
abundance: -
v_gene: TRBV5-6
CDR3aa: CASSLVATPYEQYF
CDR3nt: TGTGCCAGCAGCTTGGTCGCCACTCCCTACGAGCAGTACTTC

j_gene: TRBJ2-2
d_gene: -
abundance: -
v_gene: TRBV11-1
CDR3aa: CASSLTGWTGELFF
CDR3nt: TGTGCCAGCAGCTTAACAGGGTGGACCGGGGAGCTGTTTTTT

j_gene: TRBJ2-7
d_gene: -
abundance: -
v_gene: TRBV7-2
CDR3aa: CASSMGHNFFYEQYF
CDR3nt: TGTGCCAGCAGCATGGGACATAACTTTTTCTACGAGCAGTACTTC

j_gene: TRBJ2-7
d_gene: -
abundance: few
v_gene: TRBV5-5
CDR3aa: CASSLRLPGYEQYF
CDR3nt: TGTGCCAGCAGCTTGAGGCTGCCGGGCTACGAGCAGTACTTC

j_gene: TRBJ1-5
d_gene: -
abundance: -
v_gene: TRBV25-1
CDR3aa: CASSLGGNSNQPQHF
CDR3nt: TGTGCCAGCAGTCTGGGAGGGAATAGCAATCAGCCCCAGCATTTT

j_gene: TRBJ2-3
d_gene: -
abundance: -
v_gene: TRBV27
CDR3aa: CASTPQFGRHTDTQYF
CDR3nt: TGTGCCAGCACTCCCCAGTTCGGTCGACACACAGATACGCAGTATTTT

j_gene: TRBJ2-7
d_gene: TRBD1
abundance: -
v_gene: TRBV6-6
CDR3aa: CASSLDRGYEQYF
CDR3nt: TGTGCCAGCAGTTTGGACAGGGGATACGAGCAGTACTTC

j_gene: TRBJ2-3
d_gene: TRBD1
abundance: -
v_gene: TRBV28
CDR3aa: CASASPSGTGVADTQYF
CDR3nt: TGTGCCAGCGCCTCTCCATCTGGGACAGGGGTTGCAGATACGCAGTATTTT

j_gene: TRBJ2-2
d_gene: -
abundance: -
v_gene: TRBV19
CDR3aa: CASSWKGSSNTGELFF
CDR3nt: TGTGCCAGTAGTTGGAAGGGGAGTTCGAACACCGGGGAGCTGTTTTTT

j_gene: TRBJ2-2
d_gene: TRBD1
abundance: -
v_gene: TRBV6-5
CDR3aa: CASKRTGTDTGELFF
CDR3nt: TGTGCCAGCAAAAGAACCGGGACAGACACCGGGGAGCTGTTTTTT

j_gene: TRBJ2-5
d_gene: TRBD2
abundance: -
v_gene: TRBV5-1
CDR3aa: CASSARDYRQETQYF
CDR3nt: TGCGCCAGCAGCGCCCGGGACTACCGACAAGAGACCCAGTACTTC

j_gene: TRBJ1-2
d_gene: -
abundance: once
v_gene: TRBV11-2
CDR3aa: CASSLDPPSTNYGYTF
CDR3nt: TGTGCCAGCAGCTTAGATCCGCCGAGTACTAACTATGGCTACACCTTC

j_gene: TRBJ2-5
d_gene: -
abundance: -
v_gene: TRBV15
CDR3aa: CATSREGGGGEETQYF
CDR3nt: TGTGCCACCAGCAGAGAGGGGGGAGGGGGCGAAGAGACCCAGTACTTC